The 28 T cell receptor beta chains below were found in one sample sequenced in a study of T-cell reconstitution after alpha-beta-depleted transplantation in children. Library preparation (for TCRbeta) was performed with unique molecular identifiers. TCRdb independently ran MiXCR on the PCR reads; one entry per CDR3 protein. The profile shows around 490,000 distinct CDR3 sequences, 9.5% to 12% of them singletons. Sequencing used PBMCs, mostly from graft donor cells, obtained 180 days after TCRalphabeta/CD19-depleted stem cell transplant. The receptors originated from a female patient aged 2-15 years who had a stem cell transplant for aplastic anemia, so the T cells may come from the graft donor.

This clonotype has more than one count but fewer than ten. The CDR3 region is CAKAGGIHYGYTF. CDR3 in DNA: TGTGCCAAGGCAGGGGGGATTCACTATGGCTACACCTTC. V usage is TRBV7-9 and J usage is TRBJ1-2; 7 bases map to TRBD1. Per germline, CDR1 SEHNR and CDR2 FQNEAQ (reference sequence). V dropped 10 bases and J dropped 3; count of bases not matched to a gene: 8. CDR3 length: 13 amino acids.

This chain uses TRBV27 with TRBJ2-7; D possibly uses TRBD1 or TRBD2 (5 bases each). V lost 6 bases to trimming and J lost 3 bases, with 12 bases between them. The CDR3 covers 13 residues. CDR1 MNHEY and CDR2 SMNVEV come from the germline V gene (reference sequence). CDR3 DNA sequence: TGTGCCAGCAGCTGGGACGGCTTCTACGAGCAGTACTTC. Protein sequence: CASSWDGFYEQYF.

V is TRBV18 and J is TRBJ2-5; a possible D gene is TRBD1 (6 bases). CDR1 and CDR2 from the germline V gene are KGHSH and LQKENI. V lost 5 bases and J 4 bases, leaving 11 bases between the germline ends. CDR3 size: 13 residues. The CDR3 nucleotides read TGTGCCAGCTCAACAGACAGGCTAGAGACCCAGTACTTC. It encodes CASSTDRLETQYF.

V usage is TRBV29-1 and J usage is TRBJ2-1, with D possibly matching TRBD1 (6 bases). V gave up 6 bases and J gave up 4 bases, with 19 bases separating them. The CDR3 runs 15 residues. Germline CDR1 reads SQVTM; CDR2 reads ANQGSEA. The DNA for the CDR3 is TGCAGCGTGGCCCCGGGACAAACGTGGTACAATGAGCAGTTCTTC. It encodes CSVAPGQTWYNEQFF.

The V and J genes are TRBV7-2 and TRBJ1-1; a possible D gene is TRBD1 (6 bases). CDR3 length: 15 amino acids. Germline V gene sequence: CDR1 SGHTA, CDR2 FQGNSA. Trimming cost V 5 bases and J 0 bases, with 13 bases left between them. CDR3 DNA: TGTGCCAGCAGCGCCTCGACAGGAATGAACACTGAAGCTTTCTTT. Translation: CASSASTGMNTEAFF.

This clonotype was seen ten or more times. The chain couples TRBV20-1 to TRBJ2-1, with a tentative D call TRBD2 (5 bases). This CDR3 has 15 residues. Trimming stripped 7 bases from V and 4 bases from J, with 20 bases between. Germline CDR1 is DFQATT and CDR2 is SNEGSKA (reference sequence). CDR3 coding DNA: TGCAGTGTCTCATTCGCGGGCCGAAATTACAATGAGCAGTTCTTC. Protein product: CSVSFAGRNYNEQFF.

The J gene is TRBJ2-1, the V gene TRBV27; tentative D call: TRBD2 (5 bases). Germline V gene sequence: CDR1 MNHEY, CDR2 SMNVEV (reference sequence). This CDR3 is 14 amino acids long. Trimming took off 6 bases at V and 8 bases at J, with 17 bases between the two ends. The CDR3 is CASSHTRALYEQFF. The CDR3 region has the DNA TGTGCCAGCAGCCACACTAGAGCGTTATATGAGCAGTTCTTC.

Only a few counts were recorded for this clonotype. The chain uses TRBV10-3 and TRBJ2-3; D possibly corresponds to TRBD2 (5 bases). The CDR3 covers 11 residues. The germline V and J ends were trimmed by 8 bases and 4 bases, with 7 bases remaining between them. Germline V gene data show CDR1 as ENHRY and CDR2 as SYGVKD. This CDR3 is CAIGSADTQYF. Written as DNA, the CDR3 is TGTGCCATCGGGAGTGCAGATACGCAGTATTTT.

This chain connects TRBV20-1 to TRBJ2-1; 7 bases match TRBD1. V lost 0 bases to trimming and J lost 6 bases; unmatched junction nucleotides: 5. This CDR3 comprises 14 residues. CDR1 is DFQATT and CDR2 is SNEGSKA in the germline V gene (reference sequence). The CDR3 DNA sequence: TGCAGTGCTAGAGATGCAGGGACAGCCAATGAGCAGTTCTTC. This encodes CSARDAGTANEQFF.

The sample holds many counts of this clonotype. The chain joins TRBV28 to TRBJ2-7, with TRBD1 matching over 9 bases. Germline CDR1 reads MDHEN; CDR2 reads SYDVKM. The CDR3 is made up of 12 amino acids. V lost 11 bases to trimming and J lost 5 bases; unmatched junction nucleotides: 7. CDR3 bases: TGTGCCGTTGGGACAGGGCGCCACGAGCAGTACTTC. This translates into CAVGTGRHEQYF.

This clonotype was counted a few times. This chain links TRBV28 with TRBJ2-1; TRBD2 matches 7 bases. The CDR3 has 13 amino acids. V was pared by 3 bases and J by 8 bases, with 4 bases of the junction left unmatched. Germline lookup yields CDR1 MDHEN and CDR2 SYDVKM. Written as DNA, the CDR3 is TGTGCCAGCAGTTTCGGGGGGACCGATGAGCAGTTCTTC. It codes for CASSFGGTDEQFF. Variable domain in full (rest from reference TRBV28 and TRBJ2-1): DVKVTQSSRYLVKRTGEKVFLECVQDMDHENMFWYRQDPGLGLRLIYFSYDVKMKEKGDIPEGYSVSREKKERFSLILESASTNQTSMYLCASSFGGTDEQFFGPGTRLTVL.

This clonotype appeared many times. V gene TRBV9 combines with J gene TRBJ2-3; D unclear. Germline-derived CDR1 and CDR2 are SGDLS and YYNGEE. The CDR3 is made up of 14 amino acids. V was trimmed by 0 bases and J by 2 bases, leaving 7 bases between them. CDR3 sequence: CASSVGGDTDTQYF. In DNA, the CDR3 is TGTGCCAGCAGCGTAGGAGGTGACACAGATACGCAGTATTTT.

The table lists this clonotype with a few counts. J is TRBJ2-5 and V is TRBV7-7; maybe TRBD2 (7 bases). Germline V gives CDR1 SSHAT, CDR2 FNYEAQ (reference sequence). The CDR3 sequence is 16 residues long. V was cut by 1 base and J by 5 bases, with 17 bases left in between. The CDR3 loop is CASSLEVVGGLETQYF. The DNA of the CDR3 is TGTGCCAGCAGCTTAGAGGTTGTCGGGGGGCTCGAGACCCAGTACTTC.

This chain links TRBV4-1 with TRBJ1-4; D gene unclear. The V end was cut by 0 bases, the J end by 6 bases, with 20 bases between. The CDR3 covers 18 residues. The germline V gene encodes CDR1 MGHRA and CDR2 YSYEKL. The CDR3 coding sequence is TGCGCCAGCAGCCAAGATTCTCGACGGAGCCAAGGCTATGAAAAACTGTTTTTT. Its translation: CASSQDSRRSQGYEKLFF.

This clonotype has a handful of counts. This sequence joins TRBV4-3 and TRBJ1-2, with D tentatively TRBD1 (5 bases). Germline assignment: CDR1 LGHNA and CDR2 YSLEER. The CDR3 has 17 residues. Trimming removed 2 bases from V and 6 bases from J, with 22 bases in between. The CDR3 here is CASSQSERGKQEDGYTF. The CDR3 DNA is TGCGCCAGCAGCCAAAGCGAAAGAGGGAAACAGGAGGATGGCTACACCTTC.

The chain recombines TRBV7-2 with TRBJ2-7, with 10 bases that match TRBD1. J gave up 4 bases and V 1 base, and 4 bases lay outside the gene matches. Germline assignment: CDR1 SGHTA and CDR2 FQGNSA. The CDR3 length is 15 residues. The CDR3 loop reads CASSLVGQGKYEQYF. CDR3 DNA sequence: TGTGCCAGCAGCTTAGTGGGACAGGGGAAGTACGAGCAGTACTTC. The variable domain in full, completed from reference TRBV7-2 and TRBJ2-7, reads GAGVSQSPSNKVTEKGKDVELRCDPISGHTALYWYRQSLGQGLEFLIYFQGNSAPDKSGLPSDRFSAERTGGSVSTLTIQRTQQEDSAVYLCASSLVGQGKYEQYFGPGTRLTVT.

At least ten counts were recorded for this clonotype. CDR3: CASSQAPGQGVSGELFF. For the CDR3, the DNA is TGTGCCAGCAGCCAAGCACCGGGACAAGGGGTCAGCGGGGAGCTGTTTTTT. The gene calls are TRBV4-2 and TRBJ2-2; weak D call: TRBD1 (6 bases). Germline CDR1 LGHNA, CDR2 YNFKEQ. This CDR3 region has 17 residues. V lost 1 base to trimming and J lost 7 bases, with 19 bases between them.

This clonotype was seen more than once but under ten times. The chain combines TRBV6-1 with TRBJ2-7, with D possibly being TRBD2 (6 bases). CDR3 length equals 14 residues. Germline V lookup: CDR1 MNHNS, CDR2 SASEGT. Between the trimmed V and J ends, which lost 5 bases and 2 bases, there was a span of 13 bases. Here the CDR3 reads CASSRTGDAYEQYF. CDR3 nucleotides: TGTGCCAGCAGTCGAACGGGAGATGCCTACGAGCAGTACTTC.

The chain carries TRBV20-1 and TRBJ1-3; TRBD1 is a possible D gene (5 bases). Trimming took off 0 bases at V and 4 bases at J, with 28 bases between the two ends. The germline gives CDR1 DFQATT, CDR2 SNEGSKA (reference sequence). The CDR3 is made up of 20 amino acids. CDR3 in DNA: TGCAGTGCTAGAGACCCGGGGCCATCCCGAGTTGGCCGAACAGGAAACACCATATATTTT. This codes for CSARDPGPSRVGRTGNTIYF.

This clonotype occurred many times. The chain carries TRBV28 and TRBJ2-5; TRBD2 is a possible D gene (5 bases). Germline values: CDR1 MDHEN, CDR2 SYDVKM. V lost 5 bases to trimming and J lost 2 bases, with 18 bases between them. CDR3 length: 16 amino acids. CDR3 in amino acids: CASSGPGTRPQETQYF. The CDR3 coding sequence is TGTGCCAGCAGTGGACCGGGAACACGACCACAAGAGACCCAGTACTTC.

The J gene is TRBJ2-3, the V gene TRBV5-1, with 8 bases identical to TRBD2. The CDR3 is 16 residues long. Germline V gene lookup returns CDR1 SGHRS and CDR2 YFSETQ. The V segment lost 3 bases and the J segment 5 bases; nucleotides outside the gene matches: 11. The CDR3 is CASSWAAGGAVDTQYF. The DNA for the CDR3 is TGCGCCAGCAGCTGGGCTGCGGGAGGAGCGGTAGATACGCAGTATTTT.

This clonotype was seen only a few times. This chain links TRBV20-1 with TRBJ2-5; TRBD2 matches 12 bases. The CDR3 spans 19 residues. The germline gives CDR1 DFQATT, CDR2 SNEGSKA (reference sequence). J gave up 4 bases and V 0 bases, and 15 bases lay outside the gene matches. The CDR3: CSARDLRLAGVGRTETQYF. The CDR3 DNA follows: TGCAGTGCTAGAGACTTGAGACTAGCGGGAGTCGGGCGTACAGAGACCCAGTACTTC.

The chain employs TRBV6-2 or TRBV6-3 and TRBJ1-4; D is ambiguous. Looked up from germline, CDR1 is MNHEY and CDR2 is SVGEGT. V dropped 5 bases and J dropped 11 bases, with 15 bases sitting between them. This CDR3 has 13 amino acids. CDR3 coding DNA: TGTGCCAGCAGTAGGTGGACTTGGAGTAAACTGTTTTTT. As protein: CASSRWTWSKLFF.

A few counts support this clonotype. The chain has TRBV29-1 and TRBJ1-2, with 8 bases fitting TRBD1. CDR1 SQVTM and CDR2 ANQGSEA come from the germline V gene. V shed 6 bases, J shed 6 bases, and the junction held 6 bases outside the gene matches. This CDR3 comprises 12 residues. As DNA, the CDR3 is TGCAGCGTCATTGACAGGGGCGATGGCTACACCTTC. Protein: CSVIDRGDGYTF.

This clonotype was seen a few times. The chain uses TRBV7-6 and TRBJ2-7; no clear D gene. Germline lookup yields CDR1 SGHVS and CDR2 FNYEAQ. The V end was cut by 5 bases, the J end by 0 bases, with 11 bases between. CDR3 length equals 14 residues. Here the CDR3 DNA reads TGTGCCAGCAGCCCTGGGGTTACCTCCTACGAGCAGTACTTC. It specifies CASSPGVTSYEQYF.

This clonotype appeared many times. The chain uses TRBV2 and TRBJ2-2; 7 bases line up with TRBD2. This CDR3 has 15 amino acids. V gave up 3 bases and J gave up 4 bases; unmatched junction bases: 5. Germline CDR1 SNHLY, CDR2 FYNNEI. The CDR3 region is CASSEAGEVTGELFF. The CDR3 nucleotides are TGTGCCAGCAGTGAGGCGGGAGAGGTCACCGGGGAGCTGTTTTTT.

This clonotype was found many times. This chain connects TRBV29-1 to TRBJ1-1; 9 bases agree with TRBD1. The CDR3 length is 13 residues. The germline V gene encodes CDR1 SQVTM and CDR2 ANQGSEA. After removal of 3 bases from V and 5 bases from J, the junction contained 4 bases not matched to a gene. In nucleotides, the CDR3 is TGCAGCGTTGAGGGACAGGGAGGGACTGAAGCTTTCTTT. Translation gives CSVEGQGGTEAFF.

This clonotype was counted between two and nine times. The chain links TRBV5-1 to TRBJ1-2; 9 bases map to TRBD1. V was pared by 4 bases and J by 3 bases, with 19 bases of the junction left unmatched. The length of the CDR3 is 19 residues. The germline V gene encodes CDR1 SGHRS and CDR2 YFSETQ. CDR3 sequence (DNA): TGCGCCAGCAGCCTGATGATGGGACAGGGTTATATATTGGACTATGGCTACACCTTC. The encoded protein is CASSLMMGQGYILDYGYTF.